What follows are 12 T cell receptor beta chains derived from one specimen sequenced in a study of blood T cell repertoires in COVID-19. Here immunoSEQ multiplex PCR was the method, and the copy in TCRdb shows in-frame clones only, minus some. The repertoire consists of about 110,000 clones, with roughly 88% occurring once and the leading ten covering approximately 0.75%. The sequenced sample was peripheral blood. These receptors all stem from a woman aged 70-85 years with acute or convalescent COVID-19.

The table lists this clone with a count of one. The chain recombines TRBV7-8 with TRBJ2-7, with D possibly TRBD1 on 6 matching bases. CDR1 and CDR2 (germline): SGHVS, FQNEAQ. This CDR3 contains 14 residues. Trimming took off 3 bases at V and 2 bases at J, with 11 bases between the two ends. The CDR3 here is CASSLGTLAYEQYF. CDR3 coding DNA: TGTGCCAGCAGCTTGGGGACACTAGCCTACGAGCAGTACTTC. Combining the CDR3 with reference TRBV7-8 and TRBJ2-7 gives the whole variable domain GAGVSQSPRYKVAKRGQDVALRCDPISGHVSLFWYQQALGQGPEFLTYFQNEAQLDKSGLPSDRFFAERPEGSVSTLKIQRTQQEDSAVYLCASSLGTLAYEQYFGPGTRLTVT.

The rearrangement links TRBV7-2 to TRBJ1-1; TRBD1 matches 7 bases. J was trimmed by 2 bases and V by 4 bases; bases with no gene match: 4. There are 14 residues in the CDR3. Germline V gives CDR1 SGHTA, CDR2 FQGNSA. The CDR3 protein is CASSYGTVNTEAFF. In nucleotides, the CDR3 is TGTGCCAGCAGCTATGGGACAGTTAACACTGAAGCTTTCTTT.

The V gene is TRBV27, the J gene TRBJ2-2; possibly TRBD1 for D (6 bases). CDR3 length equals 15 residues. Trimming shortened V by 2 bases and J by 6 bases, and 13 bases separated the two germline ends. In germline, CDR1 is MNHEY, CDR2 SMNVEV (reference sequence). The CDR3 region is CASSLRGGIAGELFF. The CDR3 region has the DNA TGTGCCAGCAGTTTAAGAGGGGGAATCGCCGGGGAGCTGTTTTTT.

Comment on this clone: The sample contains more than one DNA sequence encoding this CDR3. The chain recombines TRBV28 with TRBJ2-7; 16 bases map to TRBD2. V shed 5 bases and J 0 bases; nucleotides not matched to a gene: 4. This CDR3 spans 17 amino acids. Germline-derived CDR1 and CDR2 are MDHEN and SYDVKM. The CDR3 DNA is TGTGCCAGCAGTCTCGGGACTAGCGGGAGGGTCTCCTACGAGCAGTACTTC. This translates into CASSLGTSGRVSYEQYF.

This clone was counted a few times. The rearrangement joins TRBV6-6 to TRBJ2-1; tentatively, D is TRBD2 (7 bases). In germline, CDR1 is MNHNY, CDR2 SVGAGI (reference sequence). The germline V and J ends were trimmed by 0 bases and 10 bases, with 10 bases remaining between them. The length of the CDR3 is 13 residues. CDR3 bases: TGTGCCAGCAGTTACTCCAAGGGGGGGGAGCAGTTCTTC. This gives the protein CASSYSKGGEQFF.

The V gene is TRBV18, the J gene TRBJ1-1; D might be TRBD1 (5 bases). CDR1 KGHSH and CDR2 LQKENI come from the germline V gene. Trimming removed 1 base from V and 0 bases from J, with 9 bases in between. This CDR3 is built from 15 residues. In nucleotides, the CDR3 is TGTGCCAGCTCACCACGTTCACAGGTGAACACTGAAGCTTTCTTT. It is translated as CASSPRSQVNTEAFF. Together with reference TRBV18 and TRBJ1-1, the CDR3 gives the full variable domain: NAGVMQNPRHLVRRRGQEARLRCSPMKGHSHVYWYRQLPEEGLKFMVYLQKENIIDESGMPKERFSAEFPKEGPSILRIQQVVRGDSAAYFCASSPRSQVNTEAFFGQGTRLTVV.

J is TRBJ2-7 and V is TRBV29-1; 7 nucleotides line up with TRBD1. With V trimmed by 0 bases and J by 2 bases, 4 bases remained unmatched. CDR3 size: 14 residues. Germline assignment: CDR1 SQVTM and CDR2 ANQGSEA. The CDR3 DNA is TGCAGCGTTGAAGACCGGACAGGAACCTACGAGCAGTACTTC. Translation: CSVEDRTGTYEQYF.

The chain carries TRBV6-5 and TRBJ2-7; perhaps TRBD1 as D (6 bases). From germline, CDR1 is MNHEY and CDR2 SVGAGI. The CDR3 has 14 amino acids. Trimming left V 8 bases short and J 6 bases short, with 20 bases between. The CDR3 sequence is CASLGQQSTGEQYF. CDR3 in DNA: TGTGCCAGCCTTGGACAGCAATCAACGGGCGAGCAGTACTTC.

This chain uses TRBV6-6 with TRBJ2-7, with 7 bases lining up with TRBD1. CDR3 length: 15 residues. Trimming removed 4 bases from V and 2 bases from J; junction bases left unmatched: 8. Per the germline V gene, CDR1 is MNHNY and CDR2 is SVGAGI (reference sequence). CDR3 in amino acids: CASSLGGTTTYEQYF. Here the CDR3 DNA reads TGTGCCAGCAGTTTAGGGGGCACAACCACCTACGAGCAGTACTTC.

The chain has TRBV6-1 and TRBJ2-5; 7 bases are a match to TRBD1. CDR1 is MNHNS, CDR2 SASEGT, per germline. V gave up 2 bases and J gave up 2 bases; unmatched junction bases: 8. The CDR3 sequence is 16 residues long. The CDR3 here is CASSEMGQTLQETQYF. The CDR3 DNA reads as TGTGCCAGCAGTGAAATGGGACAGACCCTTCAAGAGACCCAGTACTTC.

In DNA form, the CDR3 reads TGTGCCAGCAGTTTCCCCCTAATAGCGGGAGGGCCTTCCCCCGACAATGAGCAGTTCTTC. Its translation is CASSFPLIAGGPSPDNEQFF. The chain combines TRBV28 with TRBJ2-1, with TRBD2 matching over 11 bases. This CDR3 is built from 20 residues. V lost 3 bases, J lost 5 bases, and 18 bases stayed unmatched. Germline V gene lookup returns CDR1 MDHEN and CDR2 SYDVKM. Drawing the rest from reference TRBV28 and TRBJ2-1, the complete variable domain is DVKVTQSSRYLVKRTGEKVFLECVQDMDHENMFWYRQDPGLGLRLIYFSYDVKMKEKGDIPEGYSVSREKKERFSLILESASTNQTSMYLCASSFPLIAGGPSPDNEQFFGPGTRLTVL.

The genes are TRBV20-1 and TRBJ1-1; weak D call: TRBD1 (6 bases). The CDR3 runs to 11 residues. Germline CDR1 reads DFQATT; CDR2 reads SNEGSKA (reference sequence). V was shortened by 5 bases and J by 10 bases, with 14 bases between the two germline ends. For the CDR3, the DNA is TGCAGTGCTGTCAATCAAGGGGGAGCTTTCTTT. Translation gives CSAVNQGGAFF.